A single TCR beta chain is shown here with its context. Antigen: not known. The sample originates from a study of post-analysis software for immune sequencing data. Whole-study results and caveats: Multiple sclerosis patients showed significantly lower normalized Chao1 diversity than controls did. Co-batched samples clustered tightly together by F measure. Comparison of patients with controls showed about 5 TRBV segments more frequent in patients, TRBV5-6, TRBV5-1 and TRBV20-1 among them.

Unique molecular identifiers were carried by the TCR beta cDNA libraries. The source material, about 0.9 to 11 million T cells, gave rise to 500,000 or so cDNA molecules. TCRdb fed the PCR reads into MiXCR, producing one record per CDR3 protein. The sample has hundreds of thousands of distinct CDR3 sequences, 53% seen once. V shed 0 bases and J 3 bases; nucleotides not matched to a gene: 1. The CDR3 loop spans 14 amino acids. Germline V gives CDR1 LGHNT, CDR2 FRNRAP. The receptor was isolated from a girl under 18 with multiple sclerosis. Specimen: blood. This chain connects TRBV12-5 to TRBJ2-7; 8 positions agree with TRBD1. CDR3 residues: CASGLVGTGYEQYF. CDR3 bases: TGTGCTAGTGGTTTGGTAGGGACAGGCTACGAGCAGTACTTC.